Listed below are T cell receptor beta chains from one sample, sequenced in a study of blood T cell repertoires in COVID-19. The assay was immunoSEQ multiplex PCR, and TCRdb's table has in-frame clones only and misses some. The sample lists around 210,000 clones, around 81% occurring once. Input material: peripheral blood. The receptors come from a man aged 60 to 69 with COVID-19, enrolled during active disease. The CDR3 runs from the conserved cysteine through the conserved F or W. Fields, in order: J gene, CDR3 length, clone size, V gene, D gene, CDR3 protein, CDR3 DNA. The D gene is left open where the match is weak. The size of a clone is reported for some rows only, either as once, few or many, or as a class for expanded clones.

J gene: TRBJ1-4; CDR3 length: 15; clone size: .; V gene: TRBV9; D gene: .; CDR3 protein: CASSIGSREDEKLFF; CDR3 DNA: TGTGCCAGCAGCATAGGGAGCAGGGAAGATGAAAAACTGTTTTTT
J gene: TRBJ1-4; CDR3 length: 15; clone size: .; V gene: TRBV6-1; D gene: .; CDR3 protein: CASSEVGHRSEKLFF; CDR3 DNA: TGTGCCAGCAGTGAAGTTGGACATAGAAGTGAAAAACTGTTTTTT
J gene: TRBJ1-3; CDR3 length: 15; clone size: .; V gene: TRBV4-3; D gene: TRBD1; CDR3 protein: CASSLSQGRGNTIYF; CDR3 DNA: TGCGCCAGCAGCCTTTCACAGGGGCGAGGAAACACCATATATTTT
J gene: TRBJ2-3; CDR3 length: 15; clone size: .; V gene: TRBV9; D gene: TRBD2; CDR3 protein: CASSLAGPSTDTQYF; CDR3 DNA: TGTGCCAGCAGCCTAGCGGGTCCCAGCACAGATACGCAGTATTTT
J gene: TRBJ2-1; CDR3 length: 16; clone size: .; V gene: TRBV11-2; D gene: .; CDR3 protein: CASTLRPGEYYNEQFF; CDR3 DNA: TGTGCCAGCACCTTGAGGCCAGGGGAATACTACAATGAGCAGTTCTTC
J gene: TRBJ1-2; CDR3 length: 13; clone size: .; V gene: TRBV7-9; D gene: .; CDR3 protein: CASDRSSAYGYTF; CDR3 DNA: TGTGCCAGCGATCGCAGTTCCGCCTATGGCTACACCTTC
J gene: TRBJ1-3; CDR3 length: 14; clone size: .; V gene: TRBV28; D gene: .; CDR3 protein: CASSLPGSGNTIYF; CDR3 DNA: TGTGCCAGCAGTTTACCAGGCTCTGGAAACACCATATATTTT
J gene: TRBJ1-2; CDR3 length: 11; clone size: .; V gene: TRBV7-9; D gene: .; CDR3 protein: CASSKPYGYTF; CDR3 DNA: TGTGCCAGCAGCAAGCCCTATGGCTACACCTTC
J gene: TRBJ1-4; CDR3 length: 15; clone size: .; V gene: TRBV7-8; D gene: .; CDR3 protein: CASRPNPGSSEKLFF; CDR3 DNA: TGTGCCAGCAGACCTAACCCGGGATCGAGTGAAAAACTGTTTTTT
J gene: TRBJ1-5; CDR3 length: 14; clone size: .; V gene: TRBV19; D gene: .; CDR3 protein: CASWRGNSNQPQHF; CDR3 DNA: TGTGCCAGTTGGCGGGGGAATAGCAATCAGCCCCAGCATTTT
J gene: TRBJ2-2; CDR3 length: 15; clone size: .; V gene: TRBV30; D gene: TRBD2; CDR3 protein: CAWSLLAGSTGELFF; CDR3 DNA: TGTGCCTGGAGTCTTCTAGCGGGGAGCACCGGGGAGCTGTTTTTT
J gene: TRBJ2-7; CDR3 length: 13; clone size: .; V gene: TRBV5-1; D gene: TRBD2; CDR3 protein: CASSSGLALGQYF; CDR3 DNA: TGCGCCAGCAGCTCGGGACTAGCGCTGGGGCAGTACTTC
J gene: TRBJ2-7; CDR3 length: 16; clone size: .; V gene: TRBV14; D gene: TRBD2; CDR3 protein: CASSLIGTSGRNEQYF; CDR3 DNA: TGTGCCAGCAGCCTAATAGGGACTAGCGGGAGAAACGAGCAGTACTTC
J gene: TRBJ2-2; CDR3 length: 16; clone size: .; V gene: TRBV5-1; D gene: TRBD1; CDR3 protein: CASSLETDRHTGELFF; CDR3 DNA: TGCGCCAGCAGCTTGGAAACGGACAGGCACACCGGGGAGCTGTTTTTT
J gene: TRBJ2-3; CDR3 length: 15; clone size: .; V gene: TRBV5-1; D gene: TRBD1; CDR3 protein: CASSLAEGAADTQYF; CDR3 DNA: TGCGCCAGCAGCTTGGCCGAGGGGGCGGCAGATACGCAGTATTTT
J gene: TRBJ2-6; CDR3 length: 15; clone size: .; V gene: TRBV19; D gene: .; CDR3 protein: CASSARFSGANVLTF; CDR3 DNA: TGTGCCAGTAGTGCCCGGTTCTCTGGGGCCAACGTCCTGACTTTC
J gene: TRBJ1-1; CDR3 length: 16; clone size: .; V gene: TRBV28; D gene: .; CDR3 protein: CASSTLGWTKNTEAFF; CDR3 DNA: TGTGCCAGCAGTACCCTGGGGTGGACAAAGAACACTGAAGCTTTCTTT
J gene: TRBJ1-1; CDR3 length: 13; clone size: few; V gene: TRBV5-1; D gene: TRBD1; CDR3 protein: CASSPSDRAEAFF; CDR3 DNA: TGCGCCAGCAGCCCCTCCGACAGGGCTGAAGCTTTCTTT
J gene: TRBJ2-7; CDR3 length: 13; clone size: .; V gene: TRBV24-1; D gene: TRBD1; CDR3 protein: CATRTGDDYEQYF; CDR3 DNA: TGTGCCACCCGGACAGGGGATGACTACGAGCAGTACTTC
J gene: TRBJ1-1; CDR3 length: 14; clone size: .; V gene: TRBV5-4; D gene: .; CDR3 protein: CASSRGPLGSEAFF; CDR3 DNA: TGTGCCAGCAGCAGGGGCCCTCTGGGCTCTGAAGCTTTCTTT
J gene: TRBJ1-3; CDR3 length: 16; clone size: .; V gene: TRBV7-9; D gene: TRBD1; CDR3 protein: CASSLARTGRMDTIYF; CDR3 DNA: TGTGCCAGCAGCTTAGCCAGGACAGGGCGGATGGACACCATATATTTT
J gene: TRBJ2-1; CDR3 length: 17; clone size: .; V gene: TRBV5-1; D gene: TRBD2; CDR3 protein: CASSLSGLAGSNNEQFF; CDR3 DNA: TGCGCCAGCAGCTTGTCTGGACTAGCGGGGTCTAACAATGAGCAGTTCTTC
J gene: TRBJ2-1; CDR3 length: 15; clone size: .; V gene: TRBV18; D gene: TRBD2; CDR3 protein: CASSPGLAAYNEQFF; CDR3 DNA: TGTGCCAGCTCACCGGGACTAGCGGCCTACAATGAGCAGTTCTTC
J gene: TRBJ1-1; CDR3 length: 13; clone size: .; V gene: TRBV18; D gene: .; CDR3 protein: CASSPTKELTAFF; CDR3 DNA: TGTGCCAGCTCACCAACCAAGGAGTTGACCGCTTTCTTT
J gene: TRBJ1-1; CDR3 length: 12; clone size: .; V gene: TRBV30; D gene: .; CDR3 protein: CAWGNTNTEAFF; CDR3 DNA: TGTGCCTGGGGGAACACGAACACTGAAGCTTTCTTT
J gene: TRBJ1-6; CDR3 length: 14; clone size: .; V gene: TRBV30; D gene: TRBD1; CDR3 protein: CAWSPGQGFAPLHF; CDR3 DNA: TGTGCCTGGAGCCCGGGACAGGGTTTCGCACCCCTCCACTTT
J gene: TRBJ2-7; CDR3 length: 14; clone size: once; V gene: TRBV10-3; D gene: .; CDR3 protein: CAISESESSYEQYF; CDR3 DNA: TGTGCCATCAGTGAGTCGGAGTCTTCCTACGAGCAGTACTTC
J gene: TRBJ1-1; CDR3 length: 14; clone size: .; V gene: TRBV28; D gene: TRBD1; CDR3 protein: CASRLGQGNTEAFF; CDR3 DNA: TGTGCCAGCAGGTTGGGACAGGGGAACACTGAAGCTTTCTTT
J gene: TRBJ2-7; CDR3 length: 14; clone size: .; V gene: TRBV28; D gene: TRBD1; CDR3 protein: CASSHLTGTYEQYF; CDR3 DNA: TGTGCCAGCAGTCACCTGACAGGGACCTACGAGCAGTACTTC
J gene: TRBJ1-1; CDR3 length: 13; clone size: .; V gene: TRBV10-3; D gene: .; CDR3 protein: CAISVSQGTEAFF; CDR3 DNA: TGTGCCATCAGTGTCTCACAGGGTACTGAAGCTTTCTTT
J gene: TRBJ1-1; CDR3 length: 15; clone size: .; V gene: TRBV15; D gene: .; CDR3 protein: CATSRDQGRWTEAFF; CDR3 DNA: TGTGCCACCAGCAGAGATCAGGGCCGGTGGACTGAAGCTTTCTTT
J gene: TRBJ2-7; CDR3 length: 18; clone size: .; V gene: TRBV6-1; D gene: .; CDR3 protein: CASSEALSGRGGGYEQYF; CDR3 DNA: TGTGCCAGCAGTGAAGCGCTTAGTGGAAGGGGTGGGGGGTACGAGCAGTACTTC
J gene: TRBJ2-5; CDR3 length: 15; clone size: .; V gene: TRBV12-5; D gene: TRBD1; CDR3 protein: CASGLGQGIRETQYF; CDR3 DNA: TGTGCTAGTGGTTTGGGACAGGGGATTAGGGAGACCCAGTACTTC
J gene: TRBJ2-2; CDR3 length: 13; clone size: .; V gene: TRBV10-2; D gene: .; CDR3 protein: CASSEFRTGELFF; CDR3 DNA: TGCGCCAGCAGTGAATTTAGAACCGGGGAGCTGTTTTTT
J gene: TRBJ1-1; CDR3 length: 13; clone size: .; V gene: TRBV12-3/TRBV12-4; D gene: .; CDR3 protein: CASSPRQILGAFF; CDR3 DNA: TGTGCCAGCAGTCCGAGACAGATATTAGGAGCTTTCTTT
J gene: TRBJ1-3; CDR3 length: 15; clone size: .; V gene: TRBV9; D gene: .; CDR3 protein: CASSVDQGVRNTIYF; CDR3 DNA: TGTGCCAGCAGCGTAGATCAGGGCGTCAGAAACACCATATATTTT
J gene: TRBJ2-2; CDR3 length: 15; clone size: once; V gene: TRBV5-1; D gene: TRBD1; CDR3 protein: CASSLSQGATGELFF; CDR3 DNA: TGCGCCAGCAGCTTGTCGCAGGGGGCAACCGGGGAGCTGTTTTTT
J gene: TRBJ2-3; CDR3 length: 15; clone size: .; V gene: TRBV19; D gene: .; CDR3 protein: CASSRAGLSTDTQYF; CDR3 DNA: TGTGCCAGTAGTAGGGCAGGGCTTAGCACAGATACGCAGTATTTT
J gene: TRBJ2-3; CDR3 length: 12; clone size: .; V gene: TRBV5-1; D gene: .; CDR3 protein: CASAISTDTQYF; CDR3 DNA: TGCGCCAGCGCGATATCCACAGATACGCAGTATTTT
J gene: TRBJ2-1; CDR3 length: 20; clone size: .; V gene: TRBV6-1; D gene: TRBD2; CDR3 protein: CASSARLAGAGSSSYNEQFF; CDR3 DNA: TGTGCCAGCAGTGCTCGACTAGCGGGAGCGGGTTCTAGCTCCTACAATGAGCAGTTCTTC
J gene: TRBJ2-6; CDR3 length: 16; clone size: .; V gene: TRBV11-2; D gene: TRBD1; CDR3 protein: CASSLGTGVGANVLTF; CDR3 DNA: TGTGCCAGCAGCTTAGGGACAGGGGTCGGGGCCAACGTCCTGACTTTC
J gene: TRBJ1-1; CDR3 length: 14; clone size: .; V gene: TRBV25-1; D gene: .; CDR3 protein: CASSEYSRDTEAFF; CDR3 DNA: TGTGCCAGCAGTGAGTACAGCAGGGACACTGAAGCTTTCTTT
J gene: TRBJ1-2; CDR3 length: 15; clone size: once; V gene: TRBV19; D gene: TRBD1; CDR3 protein: CASNLAADRGYGYTF; CDR3 DNA: TGTGCCAGTAACTTAGCCGCCGACAGGGGTTATGGCTACACCTTC
J gene: TRBJ1-5; CDR3 length: 18; clone size: .; V gene: TRBV7-9; D gene: .; CDR3 protein: CASSSPPADLISNQPQHF; CDR3 DNA: TGTGCCAGCAGCTCTCCCCCAGCGGACCTCATTAGCAATCAGCCCCAGCATTTT
J gene: TRBJ1-2; CDR3 length: 14; clone size: .; V gene: TRBV4-3; D gene: TRBD1; CDR3 protein: CASSQQDRGDGYTF; CDR3 DNA: TGCGCCAGCAGCCAGCAGGACAGGGGGGATGGCTACACCTTC
J gene: TRBJ2-7; CDR3 length: 15; clone size: .; V gene: TRBV6-6; D gene: .; CDR3 protein: CASRGESFRGYEQYF; CDR3 DNA: TGTGCCAGCAGGGGCGAATCTTTCCGGGGCTACGAGCAGTACTTC
J gene: TRBJ2-7; CDR3 length: 20; clone size: .; V gene: TRBV19; D gene: TRBD1; CDR3 protein: CASSSLYRDRGVFGSYEQYF; CDR3 DNA: TGTGCCAGTAGTAGCCTCTACCGGGACAGGGGGGTCTTTGGGTCCTACGAGCAGTACTTC
J gene: TRBJ1-4; CDR3 length: 14; clone size: .; V gene: TRBV11-2; D gene: .; CDR3 protein: CASSRQGKFEKLFF; CDR3 DNA: TGTGCCAGCAGCAGGCAGGGAAAATTCGAAAAACTGTTTTTT
J gene: TRBJ1-1; CDR3 length: 15; clone size: once; V gene: TRBV19; D gene: TRBD1; CDR3 protein: CASSSGQTINTEAFF; CDR3 DNA: TGTGCCAGTAGTTCGGGACAGACTATTAACACTGAAGCTTTCTTT
J gene: TRBJ2-1; CDR3 length: 12; clone size: .; V gene: TRBV3-1/TRBV3-2; D gene: TRBD1; CDR3 protein: CASSLNRGEQFF; CDR3 DNA: TGTGCCAGCAGCCTTAACAGGGGTGAGCAGTTCTTC
J gene: TRBJ1-6; CDR3 length: 15; clone size: .; V gene: TRBV5-1; D gene: TRBD1; CDR3 protein: CASSLEQGANSPLHF; CDR3 DNA: TGCGCCAGCAGCTTGGAACAGGGGGCAAATTCACCCCTCCACTTT